One and the same sample provided the 27 T cell receptor beta chains below, sequenced in a study of CD8+CD57+ T cells in acquired aplastic anemia. The template used for profiling TCR beta VDJ and CDR3 was genomic DNA. Each CDR3 protein gets one entry after TCRdb re-called the reads with MiXCR. This sample has around 170,000 distinct CDR3 sequences, with 55% to 80% found just once. Sequencing was done on a sample of sorted CD4+, CD8+, or CD8+CD57+ T cells (not recorded which) from PBMCs. The receptor set was obtained from a human donor in good health.

The chain is built from TRBV15 and TRBJ1-1, with D perhaps matching TRBD1 (5 bases). This CDR3 is built from 13 residues. CDR1 is LNHNV and CDR2 is YYDKDF in the germline V gene (reference sequence). The V end was cut by 1 base, the J end by 8 bases, with 11 bases between. The CDR3 sequence is CATSRGVTEEAFF. The CDR3 bases are TGTGCCACCAGCAGAGGCGTGACAGAGGAAGCTTTCTTT.

The genes are TRBV6-6 and TRBJ1-5; no clear D gene. V dropped 10 bases and J dropped 3 bases, with 13 bases sitting between them. The CDR3 spans 13 residues. CDR1 is MNHNY, CDR2 SVGAGI, per germline (reference sequence). The CDR3 DNA reads as TGTGCCACTGCCGGGAGTTACAATCAGCCCCAGCATTTT. Translation gives CATAGSYNQPQHF.

The rearrangement joins TRBV20-1 to TRBJ2-5, with 15 nucleotides matching TRBD2. The CDR3 loop spans 15 amino acids. Germline trimming cut 5 bases from V and 11 bases from J; bases unmatched to any gene: 12. Germline V gene data show CDR1 as DFQATT and CDR2 as SNEGSKA (reference sequence). The CDR3 protein is CSAQWGLAGGDTQYF. The CDR3 region has the DNA TGCAGTGCTCAATGGGGACTAGCGGGAGGAGATACGCAGTACTTC.

V and J are TRBV30 and TRBJ1-5; D not certain. Per the germline V gene, CDR1 is GTSNPN and CDR2 is SVGIG (reference sequence). V lost 0 bases and J lost 3, with 6 bases in between. The CDR3 loop spans 13 amino acids. The CDR3 is CAWSVNSNQPQHF. Written as DNA, the CDR3 is TGTGCCTGGAGTGTGAATTCCAATCAGCCCCAGCATTTT.

This clonotype was counted only a few times. The rearrangement links TRBV15 to TRBJ2-7, with D hard to call. The V gene's germline CDR1 is LNHNV and CDR2 YYDKDF (reference sequence). V lost 0 bases and J 4 bases, leaving 10 bases between the germline ends. The length of the CDR3 is 14 residues. The CDR3 coding sequence is TGTGCCACCAGCAGAGATAAGGCCAGATACGAGCAGTACTTC. Encoded protein: CATSRDKARYEQYF.

As regards this clonotype: The CDR3 carries no conserved terminal phenylalanine or tryptophan, so it likely arises from a read error. It is unclear where the CDR3 begins or ends on the DNA, so no DNA is shown, and the CDR3 is as TCRdb lists it. The CDR3 spells CASSDSTG. V and J are TRBV6-4 and TRBJ2-5. The length of the CDR3 is 8 amino acids, counting both ends. Looked up from germline, CDR1 is MRHNA and CDR2 is SNTAGT.

V usage is TRBV2 and J usage is TRBJ1-4, with D unclear. The CDR3 is 13 residues long. The germline gives CDR1 SNHLY, CDR2 FYNNEI. The germline V and J ends were trimmed by 11 bases and 8 bases, with 18 bases remaining between them. CDR3 sequence: CAAAIQWGEKLFF. The DNA for the CDR3 is TGTGCCGCCGCAATACAGTGGGGAGAAAAACTGTTTTTT. The whole variable domain, filled in from reference TRBV2 and TRBJ1-4, reads EPEVTQTPSHQVTQMGQEVILRCVPISNHLYFYWYRQILGQKVEFLVSFYNNEISEKSEIFDDQFSVERPDGSNFTLKIRSTKLEDSAMYFCAAAIQWGEKLFFGSGTQLSVL.

There are many counts of this clonotype. The V gene is TRBV9, the J gene TRBJ2-1, with TRBD1 as a possible D gene (5 bases). CDR1 is SGDLS and CDR2 is YYNGEE in the germline V gene. Trimming took 0 bases from V and 7 from J, leaving 20 bases between them. The CDR3 runs to 17 residues. The CDR3 nucleotides are TGTGCCAGCAGCGTAGGGGGTGGGGCAGGGCGTTGGAATGAGCAGTTCTTC. Its protein is CASSVGGGAGRWNEQFF. The full variable domain, rest sourced from reference TRBV9 and TRBJ2-1, is DSGVTQTPKHLITATGQRVTLRCSPRSGDLSVYWYQQSLDQGLQFLIQYYNGEERAKGNILERFSAQQFPDLHSELNLSSLELGDSALYFCASSVGGGAGRWNEQFFGPGTRLTVL.

This clonotype was detected ten times or more. The gene calls are TRBV9 and TRBJ2-7; 8 nucleotides match TRBD1. Per the germline V gene, CDR1 is SGDLS and CDR2 is YYNGEE. CDR3 length equals 14 residues. J lost 5 bases, V lost 3 bases, and 7 bases had no gene match. The CDR3 bases are TGTGCCAGCAGCGGGACAGGGTTCGTCGACGAGCAGTACTTC. This sequence encodes CASSGTGFVDEQYF.

This sequence joins TRBV7-9 and TRBJ2-3; tentatively, D is TRBD2 (7 bases). Trimming removed 4 bases from V and 5 bases from J, with 10 bases in between. This CDR3 is 13 amino acids long. Per the germline V gene, CDR1 is SEHNR and CDR2 is FQNEAQ (reference sequence). CDR3 in DNA: TGTGCCAGCAGCTCAAGGGGGGGAGATACGCAGTATTTT. The encoded protein is CASSSRGGDTQYF.

This clonotype was detected many times. The chain employs TRBV10-3 and TRBJ2-5; D gene unclear. Germline CDR1 and CDR2: ENHRY and SYGVKD. V was cut by 0 bases and J by 5 bases, with 19 bases left in between. The CDR3 sequence is 17 residues long. This chain's CDR3 is CAISESKVVMTYETQYF. For the CDR3, the DNA is TGTGCCATCAGTGAGTCGAAGGTTGTTATGACTTACGAGACCCAGTACTTC.

The gene calls are TRBV7-9 and TRBJ1-6; possible D gene TRBD1, 6 bases. V lost 1 base and J 10 bases, leaving 11 bases between the germline ends. The CDR3 consists of 14 residues. The germline V gene encodes CDR1 SEHNR and CDR2 FQNEAQ (reference sequence). The CDR3 bases are TGTGCCAGCAGCTTAGAGGGACATTCCTCACCCCTCCACTTT. Translation gives CASSLEGHSSPLHF.

This clonotype has a count of ten or more. V usage is TRBV19 and J usage is TRBJ2-7, with 8 bases fitting TRBD2. The junction had 3 bases not matched to a gene; V was cut back by 1 base and J by 1 base. CDR1 and CDR2 from the germline V gene are LNHDA and SQIVND (reference sequence). This CDR3 region has 15 residues. The CDR3 region is CASSIGSGSSYEQYF. The CDR3, as DNA: TGTGCCAGTAGTATAGGAAGCGGGAGTTCCTACGAGCAGTACTTC.

V is TRBV14 and J is TRBJ1-6; D unclear. V was pared by 8 bases and J by 5 bases, with 7 bases between. Germline V CDR1 and CDR2: SGHDN, FVKESK. The length of the CDR3 is 12 residues. CDR3 residues: CASVTNNSPLHF. CDR3 bases: TGTGCCAGCGTTACTAATAATTCACCCCTCCACTTT.

This clonotype was seen repeatedly, ten times or more. The chain couples TRBV12-5 to TRBJ1-1; 8 nucleotides align to TRBD1. The CDR3 is 16 amino acids. The V gene's germline CDR1 is LGHNT and CDR2 FRNRAP. The trim removed 8 bases at V and 5 bases at J, leaving 16 bases unmatched. The CDR3 loop reads CASKADREWMGTEAFF. The CDR3 DNA reads TGTGCTAGTAAGGCGGACAGGGAATGGATGGGAACTGAAGCTTTCTTT.

This clonotype was detected only a few times. The chain employs TRBV20-1 and TRBJ1-4, with 7 bases that match TRBD1. The CDR3 has 14 residues. Looked up from germline, CDR1 is DFQATT and CDR2 is SNEGSKA (reference sequence). Unmatched junction bases numbered 7, after V lost 3 bases and J lost 6 bases. CDR3 sequence reads: CSARHTGVYEKLFF. The CDR3 bases are TGCAGTGCTAGGCATACAGGGGTCTATGAAAAACTGTTTTTT.

The chain uses TRBV24-1 and TRBJ2-2; TRBD2 matches 12 bases. CDR1 and CDR2 (germline): KGHDR, SFDVKD. J gave up 2 bases and V 2 bases, and 2 bases lay outside the gene matches. This CDR3 has 17 residues. CDR3 nucleotide sequence: TGTGCCACCAGTGATTGGGGACTAGCGGGCAACACCGGGGAGCTGTTTTTT. It specifies CATSDWGLAGNTGELFF.

The genes are TRBV7-9 and TRBJ2-7; 7 nucleotides match TRBD2. Unmatched junction bases numbered 8, after V lost 5 bases and J lost 1 base. Germline V gives CDR1 SEHNR, CDR2 FQNEAQ (reference sequence). This CDR3 comprises 15 residues. The CDR3 spells CASSQGGSPSYEQYF. DNA for the CDR3: TGTGCCAGCAGCCAGGGCGGGAGCCCTTCCTACGAGCAGTACTTC.

This clonotype occurred a few times. V and J are TRBV30 and TRBJ1-2; D is unresolved. V dropped 0 bases and J dropped 3 bases, with 14 bases sitting between them. There are 15 residues in the CDR3. The germline V gene encodes CDR1 GTSNPN and CDR2 SVGIG (reference sequence). The CDR3 nucleotides are TGTGCCTGGAGTGTAGGCCCCAGAGTTGACTATGGCTACACCTTC. This encodes CAWSVGPRVDYGYTF.

This clonotype was detected a few times. A read error is possible here, since a much larger clone lies one base away. CDR3 sequence: CASSGGLGYEQYF. The CDR3 bases are TGTGCCAGCAGTGGAGGGTTGGGCTACGAGCAGTACTTC. This rearrangement joins TRBV6-1 to TRBJ2-7, with D perhaps TRBD2 (5 bases). Trimming pared 4 bases from V and 3 bases from J, leaving 10 bases between. Germline-derived CDR1 and CDR2 are MNHNS and SASEGT. This CDR3 contains 13 residues.

In its sample, this clonotype was seen many times. CDR3 in amino acids: CASSVSGWAYNEQFF. The DNA for the CDR3 is TGTGCCAGCAGCGTTAGCGGGTGGGCCTACAATGAGCAGTTCTTC. The chain carries TRBV9 and TRBJ2-1; 7 positions match TRBD2. The CDR3 contains 15 residues. V lost 2 bases, J lost 2 bases, and 4 bases stayed unmatched. Germline values: CDR1 SGDLS, CDR2 YYNGEE.

This clonotype has only a few counts. The chain joins TRBV7-2 to TRBJ1-2; no definite D call. Between the trimmed V and J ends, which lost 1 base and 4 bases, there was a span of 7 bases. This CDR3 comprises 13 residues. Germline lookup yields CDR1 SGHTA and CDR2 FQGNSA. CDR3 sequence reads: CASSLERIYGYTF. As DNA, the CDR3 is TGTGCCAGCAGCTTAGAGCGGATCTATGGCTACACCTTC. The full variable domain, in which reference TRBV7-2 and TRBJ1-2 provide the parts outside the CDR3, is GAGVSQSPSNKVTEKGKDVELRCDPISGHTALYWYRQSLGQGLEFLIYFQGNSAPDKSGLPSDRFSAERTGGSVSTLTIQRTQQEDSAVYLCASSLERIYGYTFGSGTRLTVV.

The chain uses TRBV13 and TRBJ1-4, with TRBD1 matching 7 bases. There are 14 residues in the CDR3. V trimming: 6 bases; J trimming: 7 bases; junction bases outside the gene matches: 8. The germline gives CDR1 PRHDT, CDR2 FYEKMQ (reference sequence). This CDR3 is CASSNRGRSEKLFF. The CDR3 DNA is TGTGCCAGCAGTAACAGGGGTCGGAGTGAAAAACTGTTTTTT.

This clonotype was picked up a small number of times. J is TRBJ2-1 and V is TRBV20-1; D is unclear. Germline V gene lookup returns CDR1 DFQATT and CDR2 SNEGSKA (reference sequence). The V end was cut by 8 bases, the J end by 9 bases, with 8 bases between. CDR3 length: 9 residues. The CDR3 nucleotides read TGCAGTCCTCTGATTGAGCAGTTCTTC. It encodes CSPLIEQFF.

This clonotype was counted ten times or more. CDR3 amino acids: CATSALAGVGETQYF. CDR3 bases: TGTGCCACCAGTGCACTAGCGGGAGTTGGGGAGACCCAGTACTTC. The chain couples TRBV24-1 to TRBJ2-5; TRBD2 matches 11 bases. V shed 5 bases, J shed 5 bases, and the junction held 6 bases outside the gene matches. CDR3 length: 15 amino acids. Germline V gene sequence: CDR1 KGHDR, CDR2 SFDVKD.

The genes are TRBV7-9 and TRBJ1-1, with 8 bases lining up with TRBD1. The V gene's germline CDR1 is SEHNR and CDR2 FQNEAQ (reference sequence). The CDR3 has 15 residues. Germline trimming cut 2 bases from V and 3 bases from J; bases unmatched to any gene: 5. The CDR3 spells CASSLPTGGYTEAFF. The DNA for the CDR3 is TGTGCCAGCAGCTTACCCACAGGGGGGTACACTGAAGCTTTCTTT.

This clonotype was counted once. Here the CDR3 reads CASSLTRRDSALTDEQYF. The CDR3, as DNA: TGTGCCAGCAGCTTAACCCGACGGGACTCCGCCTTAACCGACGAGCAGTACTTC. This chain connects TRBV7-2 to TRBJ2-7, with a tentative D call TRBD2 (6 bases). The V gene's germline CDR1 is SGHTA and CDR2 FQGNSA. Trimming pared 2 bases from V and 5 bases from J, leaving 25 bases between. This CDR3 has 18 amino acids.